The rows below give T cell receptor beta chains drawn from one sample of a study of neoadjuvant anti-PD-1 for oral cavity cancer. Method: immunoSEQ multiplex PCR; TCRdb's copy keeps in-frame clones and lacks some. This table holds approximately 74,000 clones, under 85% found once. The sequencing here drew on PBMCs, taken before nivolumab (anti-PD-1) treatment. The receptors derive from a person between 40 and 85 years old with oral cavity squamous cell carcinoma. CDR3s include the opening cysteine and the closing phenylalanine or tryptophan. The order of the fields is D gene, clone size, J gene, V gene, CDR3 protein, CDR3 DNA. D genes are given only for firm matches. Clone size is stated in some rows and not others, as once, few, many or a class when expanded.

.	.	TRBJ2-1	TRBV29-1	CSVSGGRGQFF	TGCAGCGTTTCAGGAGGCAGGGGGCAGTTCTTC
.	few	TRBJ1-4	TRBV6-5	CASRSTNEKLFF	TGTGCCAGCAGGTCAACTAATGAAAAACTGTTTTTT
TRBD2	.	TRBJ2-1	TRBV6-5	CASSYGTSGYNEQFF	TGTGCCAGCAGTTACGGGACTAGCGGGTACAATGAGCAGTTCTTC
TRBD2	once	TRBJ2-7	TRBV11-2	CASSPRTLGGSEQYF	TGTGCCAGCAGCCCTAGAACCCTTGGCGGGAGCGAGCAGTACTTC
.	.	TRBJ1-1	TRBV19	CASSIVNAGTEAFF	TGTGCCAGTAGTATAGTTAACGCGGGCACTGAAGCTTTCTTT
.	.	TRBJ1-5	TRBV10-3	CAISTGNQPQHF	TGTGCCATCAGTACAGGAAATCAGCCCCAGCATTTT
.	.	TRBJ2-3	TRBV7-3	CASSLSHRTDTQYF	TGTGCCAGCAGCTTAAGCCACCGCACAGATACGCAGTATTTT
.	.	TRBJ2-7	TRBV19	CASSIGGRIAEQYF	TGTGCCAGTAGTATAGGGGGTAGGATCGCCGAGCAGTACTTC
TRBD2	.	TRBJ2-1	TRBV10-3	CAINREGRDNEQFF	TGTGCCATCAATAGGGAGGGCCGGGACAATGAGCAGTTCTTC
.	.	TRBJ1-5	TRBV7-9	CASSLGDGRSTQPQHF	TGTGCCAGCAGCTTAGGGGATGGGAGGTCAACTCAGCCCCAGCATTTT
TRBD1	once	TRBJ2-7	TRBV27	CASSLQGSYEQYF	TGTGCCAGCAGTCTACAGGGGTCCTACGAGCAGTACTTC
TRBD1	.	TRBJ1-5	TRBV7-8	CASSSWGGGVNQPQHF	TGTGCCAGCAGCTCATGGGGAGGGGGCGTCAATCAGCCCCAGCATTTT
.	.	TRBJ2-3	TRBV5-1	CASSLGTSIGADTQYF	TGCGCCAGCAGCTTGGGCACTAGCATCGGGGCAGATACGCAGTATTTT
.	.	TRBJ2-7	TRBV9	CASSPGGGGGDAHSYEQYF	TGTGCCAGCAGCCCCGGTGGTGGTGGGGGAGATGCACACTCCTACGAGCAGTACTTC
.	.	TRBJ2-5	TRBV5-1	CASSSGTATQETQYF	TGCGCCAGCAGCTCCGGGACGGCTACCCAAGAGACCCAGTACTTC
TRBD2	.	TRBJ2-2	TRBV6-1	CASRIAGGTGELFF	TGTGCCAGCAGAATAGCGGGAGGCACCGGGGAGCTGTTTTTT
TRBD2	.	TRBJ2-1	TRBV13	CASSLRRLAGVSNEQFF	TGTGCCAGCAGCTTGAGGAGACTAGCGGGAGTTAGCAATGAGCAGTTCTTC
.	.	TRBJ2-1	TRBV5-1	CASSFDGIGVNEQFF	TGCGCCAGCAGCTTCGACGGGATAGGTGTCAATGAGCAGTTCTTC
.	.	TRBJ2-2	TRBV9	CASSPPGYTGELFF	TGTGCCAGCAGCCCGCCCGGATACACCGGGGAGCTGTTTTTT
.	.	TRBJ2-2	TRBV6-1	CASSNHHDSSKLFF	TGTGCCAGCAGTAATCACCATGACAGTTCCAAGCTGTTTTTT
TRBD1	.	TRBJ2-2	TRBV30	CAWRQGQITGELFF	TGTGCCTGGAGACAGGGACAGATCACCGGGGAGCTGTTTTTT
TRBD2	.	TRBJ2-5	TRBV9	CASSVGLAGASYQETQYF	TGTGCCAGCAGCGTAGGACTAGCGGGAGCTTCGTACCAAGAGACCCAGTACTTC
TRBD2	.	TRBJ2-5	TRBV10-3	CAISESGLAGGPFQETQYF	TGTGCCATCAGTGAGTCCGGGTTAGCGGGAGGTCCCTTCCAAGAGACCCAGTACTTC
TRBD2	.	TRBJ2-1	TRBV5-1	CASSLTVSGAANEQFF	TGCGCCAGCAGCTTAACGGTTAGCGGGGCGGCAAATGAGCAGTTCTTC
TRBD2	.	TRBJ2-7	TRBV7-6	CASSPGTSGEQYF	TGTGCCAGCAGCCCCGGGACTAGCGGCGAGCAGTACTTC
TRBD2	.	TRBJ2-7	TRBV6-5	CASSYSPSGSYEQYF	TGTGCCAGCAGTTACTCGCCTAGCGGGAGTTACGAGCAGTACTTC
.	.	TRBJ1-5	TRBV7-8	CASSSSGTHSNQPQHF	TGTGCCAGCAGCTCGTCCGGGACGCATAGCAATCAGCCCCAGCATTTT
TRBD2	.	TRBJ2-7	TRBV19	CATTAGAPREQYF	TGTGCCACCACAGCGGGGGCCCCCCGCGAGCAGTACTTC
.	.	TRBJ1-1	TRBV30	CAWSVSGTSNTEAFF	TGTGCCTGGAGTGTATCGGGGACTTCGAACACTGAAGCTTTCTTT
.	.	TRBJ2-3	TRBV7-6	CASSLEGRTDTQYF	TGTGCCAGCAGCTTAGAGGGGCGGACAGATACGCAGTATTTT
TRBD2	few	TRBJ2-7	TRBV2	CASSESAGVIHEQYF	TGTGCCAGCAGTGAAAGCGCGGGAGTAATCCACGAGCAGTACTTC
TRBD2	.	TRBJ2-1	TRBV19	CASSFERETNEQFF	TGTGCCAGTAGTTTCGAGCGGGAGACCAATGAGCAGTTCTTC
TRBD2	.	TRBJ2-1	TRBV5-1	CASSLEAPGLAGYVGPYNEQFF	TGCGCCAGCAGCTTGGAAGCGCCGGGACTAGCGGGGTACGTCGGCCCCTACAATGAGCAGTTCTTC
TRBD1	once	TRBJ1-1	TRBV27	CASSTTGVTEAFF	TGTGCCAGCAGTACCACAGGGGTCACTGAAGCTTTCTTT
.	.	TRBJ1-5	TRBV5-8	CASSLRANQPQHF	TGTGCCAGCAGCTTGCGGGCCAATCAGCCCCAGCATTTT
.	.	TRBJ2-3	TRBV6-5	CASHRTPDTQYF	TGTGCCAGCCACAGGACGCCAGATACGCAGTATTTT
.	.	TRBJ1-1	TRBV19	CASSIAENTEAFF	TGTGCCAGTAGTATAGCGGAGAACACTGAAGCTTTCTTT
.	.	TRBJ1-1	TRBV25-1	CASSVQGEVPEAFF	TGTGCCAGCAGTGTACAGGGTGAGGTGCCTGAAGCTTTCTTT
.	.	TRBJ2-1	TRBV9	CASSLAGGTSYNEQFF	TGTGCCAGCAGCCTGGCCGGCGGCACCTCCTACAATGAGCAGTTCTTC
.	once	TRBJ2-7	TRBV6-1	CASSAKGGASGSYEQYF	TGTGCCAGCAGTGCAAAGGGTGGGGCTTCGGGCTCCTACGAGCAGTACTTC
.	.	TRBJ1-5	TRBV5-6	CASSLGPTGEGNQPQHF	TGTGCCAGCAGCTTAGGCCCGACGGGGGAGGGCAATCAGCCCCAGCATTTT
TRBD1	.	TRBJ2-7	TRBV30	CAWKDASRGSTYEQYF	TGTGCCTGGAAGGATGCGAGCAGGGGGAGTACCTACGAGCAGTACTTC
.	.	TRBJ2-7	TRBV6-5	CASTEFLGGGYEQYF	TGTGCCAGCACCGAATTTCTAGGGGGGGGTTACGAGCAGTACTTC
TRBD1	.	TRBJ1-1	TRBV6-5	CASSLNRGTEAFF	TGTGCCAGCAGTCTCAACAGGGGAACTGAAGCTTTCTTT
.	.	TRBJ1-5	TRBV19	CASSIDGIYQPQHF	TGTGCCAGTAGTATCGACGGGATATATCAGCCCCAGCATTTT
.	.	TRBJ1-2	TRBV2	CASSEGIQNYGYTF	TGTGCCAGCAGTGAAGGGATACAGAACTATGGCTACACCTTC
.	.	TRBJ1-2	TRBV28	CASSFGWGVYGYTF	TGTGCCAGCAGTTTCGGTTGGGGAGTCTATGGCTACACCTTC
.	.	TRBJ2-3	TRBV25-1	CASSDAGSLADTQYF	TGTGCCAGCAGTGACGCAGGGAGTTTAGCAGATACGCAGTATTTT
TRBD1	.	TRBJ1-2	TRBV7-9	CASSLAGGADGYTF	TGTGCCAGCAGCTTAGCAGGGGGCGCCGATGGCTACACCTTC
TRBD2	.	TRBJ2-5	TRBV14	CASSQDRLGLAGRETQYF	TGTGCCAGCAGCCAAGATCGCCTAGGGCTAGCGGGACGGGAGACCCAGTACTTC